This T cell receptor beta chain was sequenced during a study of T cell repertoires in cytomegalovirus infection. Across the whole study: Use of recently identified HLA-C-restricted and well-studied HLA-B-restricted CMV epitopes was part of the study. The study's findings and limits: HLA-C-restricted CMV-specific TCR beta clonotypes prevailed in the ex vivo response.

V was clipped by 3 bases and J by 6 bases, with 9 bases between them. Germline V lookup: CDR1 LNHDA, CDR2 SQIVND (reference sequence). The length of the CDR3 is 12 residues. To note about this clonotype: Its antigen is not identified.

TCRdb re-derived calls from the reads in MiXCR, one entry per CDR3 protein. Among approximately 910,000 distinct CDR3 sequences listed, under 40% were seen once. This receptor was taken from a human donor in good health (CMV status not recorded). Some clones in this sample may be carry-over from other donors' samples. The chain links TRBV19 to TRBJ2-7; the D gene is possibly TRBD2 (5 bases). This material consisted of cultured CD8+ T cells from PBMCs, taken from culture after CMV antigen stimulation. CDR3 sequence (DNA): TGTGCCAGTAGTATGGAGGCAGCCGAGCAGTACTTC. This gives the protein CASSMEAAEQYF. The full variable domain, its missing parts supplied by reference TRBV19 and TRBJ2-7, is DGGITQSPKYLFRKEGQNVTLSCEQNLNHDAMYWYRQDPGQGLRLIYYSQIVNDFQKGDIAEGYSVSREKKESFPLTVTSAQKNPTAFYLCASSMEAAEQYFGPGTRLTVT.